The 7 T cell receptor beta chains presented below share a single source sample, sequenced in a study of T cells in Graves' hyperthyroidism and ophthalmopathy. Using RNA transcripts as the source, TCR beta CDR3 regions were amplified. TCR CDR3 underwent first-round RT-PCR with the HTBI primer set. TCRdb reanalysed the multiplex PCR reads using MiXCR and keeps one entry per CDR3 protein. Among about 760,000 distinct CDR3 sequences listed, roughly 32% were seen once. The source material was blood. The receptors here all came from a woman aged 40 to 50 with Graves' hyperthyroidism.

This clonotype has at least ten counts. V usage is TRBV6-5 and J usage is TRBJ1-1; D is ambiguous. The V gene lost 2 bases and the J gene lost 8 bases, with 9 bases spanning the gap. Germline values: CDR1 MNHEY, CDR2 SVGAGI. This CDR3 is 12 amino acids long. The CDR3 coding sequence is TGTGCCAGCAGTTACGTCGGCAGAGAAGCTTTCTTT. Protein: CASSYVGREAFF.

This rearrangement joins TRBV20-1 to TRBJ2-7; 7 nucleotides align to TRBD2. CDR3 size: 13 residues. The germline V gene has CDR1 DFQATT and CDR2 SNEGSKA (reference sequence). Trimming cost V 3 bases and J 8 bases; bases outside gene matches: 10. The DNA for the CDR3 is TGCAGTGCTAGGGCGGCGGGGGTTCAGAAGCAGTACTTC. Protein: CSARAAGVQKQYF.

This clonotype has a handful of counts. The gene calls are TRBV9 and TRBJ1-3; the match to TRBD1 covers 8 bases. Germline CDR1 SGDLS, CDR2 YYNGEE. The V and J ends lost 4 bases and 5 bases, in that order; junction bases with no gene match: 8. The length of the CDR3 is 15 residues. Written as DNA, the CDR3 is TGTGCCAGCAGCCCACCCCAGGGGGCTCGAAACACCATATATTTT. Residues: CASSPPQGARNTIYF.

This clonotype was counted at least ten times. This chain's CDR3 is CATSDLRGQGAYEQYF. The CDR3 nucleotides read TGTGCCACCAGTGATTTGAGGGGACAGGGGGCCTACGAGCAGTACTTC. This rearrangement joins TRBV24-1 to TRBJ2-7; 11 bases agree with TRBD1. Germline-derived CDR1 and CDR2 are KGHDR and SFDVKD. Germline trimming cut 0 bases from V and 2 bases from J; bases unmatched to any gene: 2. The CDR3 is made up of 16 amino acids.

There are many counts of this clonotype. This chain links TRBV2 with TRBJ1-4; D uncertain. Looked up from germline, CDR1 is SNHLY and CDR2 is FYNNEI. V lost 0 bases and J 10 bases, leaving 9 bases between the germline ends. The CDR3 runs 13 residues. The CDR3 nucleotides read TGTGCCAGCAGTGAAGCGGGTTTTGGAAAACTGTTTTTT. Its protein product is CASSEAGFGKLFF.

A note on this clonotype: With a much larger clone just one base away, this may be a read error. The CDR3 region is CAISGTGGSRETQYF. The CDR3, as DNA: TGTGCCATCAGTGGGACTGGCGGGAGCCGGGAGACCCAGTACTTC. The J gene is TRBJ2-5, the V gene TRBV10-3, with 7 bases lining up with TRBD2. Trimming took 4 bases from V and 5 from J; bases not matched to a gene: 10. Germline CDR1 is ENHRY and CDR2 is SYGVKD. This CDR3 is 15 amino acids long.

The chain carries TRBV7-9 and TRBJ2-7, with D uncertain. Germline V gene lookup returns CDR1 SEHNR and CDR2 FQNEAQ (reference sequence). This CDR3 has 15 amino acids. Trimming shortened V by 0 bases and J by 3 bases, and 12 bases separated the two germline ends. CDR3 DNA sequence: TGTGCCAGCAGCTTAGCCATGGTCAGGAACTACGAGCAGTACTTC. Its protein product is CASSLAMVRNYEQYF.